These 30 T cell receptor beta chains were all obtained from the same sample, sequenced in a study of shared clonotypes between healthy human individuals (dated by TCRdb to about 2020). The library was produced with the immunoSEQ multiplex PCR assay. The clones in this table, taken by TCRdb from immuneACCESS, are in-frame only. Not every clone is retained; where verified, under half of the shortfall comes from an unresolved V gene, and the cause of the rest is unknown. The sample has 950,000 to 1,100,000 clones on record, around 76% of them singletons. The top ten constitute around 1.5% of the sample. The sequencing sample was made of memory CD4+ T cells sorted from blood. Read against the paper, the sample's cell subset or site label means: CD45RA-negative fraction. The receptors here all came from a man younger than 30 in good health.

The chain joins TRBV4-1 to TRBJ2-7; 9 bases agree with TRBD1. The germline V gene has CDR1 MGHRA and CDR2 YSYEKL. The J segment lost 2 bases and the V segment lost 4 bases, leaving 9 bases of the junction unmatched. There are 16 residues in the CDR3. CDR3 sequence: CASSLAGGTGTYEQYF. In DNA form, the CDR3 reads TGCGCCAGCAGCCTCGCCGGCGGGACAGGGACCTACGAGCAGTACTTC.

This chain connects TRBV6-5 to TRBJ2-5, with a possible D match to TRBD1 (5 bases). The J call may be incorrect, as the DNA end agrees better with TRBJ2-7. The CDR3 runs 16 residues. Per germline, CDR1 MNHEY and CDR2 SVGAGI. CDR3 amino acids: CASSYGEQVRSYEQYF. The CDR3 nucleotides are TGTGCCAGCAGTTACGGGGAACAGGTCAGGAGCTACGAGCAGTACTTC.

CDR3 sequence: CASSLDYRLKNIQYF. The CDR3 DNA follows: TGTGCCAGCAGCTTAGATTACAGGTTAAAAAACATTCAGTACTTC. This chain connects TRBV11-2 to TRBJ2-4, with D tentatively TRBD1 (5 bases). Looked up from germline, CDR1 is SGHAT and CDR2 is FQNNGV. The CDR3 sequence is 15 residues long. Trimming removed 0 bases at V and 4 bases at J, with 10 bases between.

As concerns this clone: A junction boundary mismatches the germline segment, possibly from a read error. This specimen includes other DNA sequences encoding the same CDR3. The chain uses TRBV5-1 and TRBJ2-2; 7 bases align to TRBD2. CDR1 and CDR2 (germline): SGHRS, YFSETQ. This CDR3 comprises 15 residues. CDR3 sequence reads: CASSLGGVNTGELFF. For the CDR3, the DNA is TGCGCCAGCAGTTTGGGAGGGGTAAACACCGGGGAGCTGTTTTTT.

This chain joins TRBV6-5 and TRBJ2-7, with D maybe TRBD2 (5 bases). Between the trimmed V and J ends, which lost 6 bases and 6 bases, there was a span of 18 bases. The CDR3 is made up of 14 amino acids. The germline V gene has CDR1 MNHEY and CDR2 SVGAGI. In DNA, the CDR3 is TGTGCCAGCAGCGAGGGCCGGTCCTTACCCGAGCAGTACTTC. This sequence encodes CASSEGRSLPEQYF.

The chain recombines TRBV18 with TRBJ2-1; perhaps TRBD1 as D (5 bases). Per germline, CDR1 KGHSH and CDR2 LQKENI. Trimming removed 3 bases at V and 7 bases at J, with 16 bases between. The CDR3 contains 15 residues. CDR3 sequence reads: CASSPTLGLGNEQFF. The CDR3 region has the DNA TGTGCCAGCTCACCCACCTTGGGGCTAGGGAATGAGCAGTTCTTC.

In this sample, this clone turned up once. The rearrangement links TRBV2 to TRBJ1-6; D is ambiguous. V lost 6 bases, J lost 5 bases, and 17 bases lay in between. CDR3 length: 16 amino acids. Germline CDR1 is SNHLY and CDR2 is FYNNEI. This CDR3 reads CASSESQRSNNSPLHF. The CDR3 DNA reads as TGTGCCAGCAGCGAAAGTCAGAGATCGAATAATTCACCCCTCCACTTT.

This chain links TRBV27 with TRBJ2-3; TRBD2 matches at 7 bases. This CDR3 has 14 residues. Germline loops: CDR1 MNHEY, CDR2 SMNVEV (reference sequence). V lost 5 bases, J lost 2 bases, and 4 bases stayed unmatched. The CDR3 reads CASSRTRNTDTQYF. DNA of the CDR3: TGTGCCAGCAGTCGGACTAGGAACACAGATACGCAGTATTTT.

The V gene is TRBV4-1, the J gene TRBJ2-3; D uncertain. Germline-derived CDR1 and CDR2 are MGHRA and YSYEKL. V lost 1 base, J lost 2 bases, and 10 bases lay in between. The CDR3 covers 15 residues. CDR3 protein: CASSQVTRFTDTQYF. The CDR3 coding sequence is TGCGCCAGCAGCCAAGTGACCAGGTTCACAGATACGCAGTATTTT.

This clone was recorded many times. CDR3 coding DNA: TGTGCCACCCAGAGCCCTAACAACTATGGCTACACCTTC. Translated, it gives CATQSPNNYGYTF. The chain recombines TRBV6-1 with TRBJ1-2; D is uncertain. Per germline, CDR1 MNHNS and CDR2 SASEGT. This CDR3 has 13 residues. The V gene lost 10 bases and the J gene lost 2 bases, with 14 bases spanning the gap.

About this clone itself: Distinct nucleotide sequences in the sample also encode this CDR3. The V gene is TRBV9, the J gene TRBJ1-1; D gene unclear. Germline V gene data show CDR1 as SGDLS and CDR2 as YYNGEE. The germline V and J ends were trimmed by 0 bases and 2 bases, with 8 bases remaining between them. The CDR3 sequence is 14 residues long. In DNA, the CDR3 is TGTGCCAGCAGCGTAGGGCAGCTTAACACTGAAGCTTTCTTT. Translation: CASSVGQLNTEAFF.

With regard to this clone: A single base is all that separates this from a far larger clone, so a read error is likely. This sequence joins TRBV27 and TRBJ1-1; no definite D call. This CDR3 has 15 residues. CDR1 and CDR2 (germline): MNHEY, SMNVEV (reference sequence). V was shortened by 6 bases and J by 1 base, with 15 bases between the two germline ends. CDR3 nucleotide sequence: TGTGCCAGCAGCCGATTATCGGACGGGAACACTGAAGCTTTCTTT. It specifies CASSRLSDGNTEAFF.

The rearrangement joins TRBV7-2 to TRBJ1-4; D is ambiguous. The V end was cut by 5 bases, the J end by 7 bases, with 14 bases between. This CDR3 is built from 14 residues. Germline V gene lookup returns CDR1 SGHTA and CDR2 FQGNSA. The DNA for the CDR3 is TGTGCCAGCAGCCCGACCATTCGGGCTGAAAAACTGTTTTTT. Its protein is CASSPTIRAEKLFF.

In DNA form, the CDR3 reads TGTGCCAGCAGCTTAGGGCGTGGGGTCCAAGAGACCCAGTACTTC. Translation: CASSLGRGVQETQYF. The rearrangement uses TRBV7-8 and TRBJ2-5; D unresolved. The CDR3 runs to 15 residues. CDR1 is SGHVS, CDR2 FQNEAQ, per germline. V was pared by 1 base and J by 1 base, with 10 bases between.

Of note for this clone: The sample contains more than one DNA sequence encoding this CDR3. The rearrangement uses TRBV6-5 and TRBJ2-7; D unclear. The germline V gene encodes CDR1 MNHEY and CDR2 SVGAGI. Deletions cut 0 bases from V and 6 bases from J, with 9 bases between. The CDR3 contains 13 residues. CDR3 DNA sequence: TGTGCCAGCAGTTACTCTGGCTTACGCGAGCAGTACTTC. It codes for CASSYSGLREQYF.

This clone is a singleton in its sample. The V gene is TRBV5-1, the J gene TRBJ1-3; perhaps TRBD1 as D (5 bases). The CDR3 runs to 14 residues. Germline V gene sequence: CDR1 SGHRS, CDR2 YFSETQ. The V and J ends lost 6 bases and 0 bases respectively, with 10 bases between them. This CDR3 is CASMRGDSGNTIYF. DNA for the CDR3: TGCGCCAGCATGAGGGGAGACTCTGGAAACACCATATATTTT.

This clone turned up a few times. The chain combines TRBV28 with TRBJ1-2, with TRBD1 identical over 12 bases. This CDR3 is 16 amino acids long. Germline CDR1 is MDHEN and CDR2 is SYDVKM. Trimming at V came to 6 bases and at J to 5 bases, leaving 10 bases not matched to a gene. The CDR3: CASRKGQGAWGYGYTF. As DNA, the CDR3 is TGTGCCAGCAGGAAGGGACAGGGGGCTTGGGGATATGGCTACACCTTC.

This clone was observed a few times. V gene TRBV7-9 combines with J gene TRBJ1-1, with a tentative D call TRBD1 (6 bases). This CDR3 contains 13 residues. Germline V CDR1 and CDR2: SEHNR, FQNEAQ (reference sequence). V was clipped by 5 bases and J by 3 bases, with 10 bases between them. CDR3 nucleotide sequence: TGTGCCAGCAGCGTACAGGGCTACACTGAAGCTTTCTTT. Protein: CASSVQGYTEAFF.

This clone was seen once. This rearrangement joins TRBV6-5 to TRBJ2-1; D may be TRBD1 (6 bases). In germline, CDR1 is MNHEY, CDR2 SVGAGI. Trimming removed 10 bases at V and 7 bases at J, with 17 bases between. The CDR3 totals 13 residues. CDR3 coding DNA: TGTGCCACCTCAGGTGGGCAGGGGAATGAGCAGTTCTTC. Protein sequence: CATSGGQGNEQFF.

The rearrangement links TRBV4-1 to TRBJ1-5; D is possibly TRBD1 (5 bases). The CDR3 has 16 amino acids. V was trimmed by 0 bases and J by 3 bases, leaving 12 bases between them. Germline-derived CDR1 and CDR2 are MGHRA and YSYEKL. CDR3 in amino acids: CASSQDTRGTNQPQHF. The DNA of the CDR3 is TGCGCCAGCAGCCAAGATACGCGGGGGACCAATCAGCCCCAGCATTTT.

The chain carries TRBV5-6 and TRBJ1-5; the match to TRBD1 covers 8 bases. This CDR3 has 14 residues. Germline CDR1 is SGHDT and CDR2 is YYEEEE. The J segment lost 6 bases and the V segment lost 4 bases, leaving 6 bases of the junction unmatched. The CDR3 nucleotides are TGTGCCAGCAGCATCGGACAGGGTGGTCAGCCCCAGCATTTT. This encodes CASSIGQGGQPQHF.

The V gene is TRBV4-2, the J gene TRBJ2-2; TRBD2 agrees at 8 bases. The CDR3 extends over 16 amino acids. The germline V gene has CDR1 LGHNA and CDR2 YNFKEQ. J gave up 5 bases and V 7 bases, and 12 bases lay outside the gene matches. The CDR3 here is CASTNLAGWGTGELFF. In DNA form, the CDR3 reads TGTGCCAGCACGAACTTAGCGGGATGGGGAACCGGGGAGCTGTTTTTT.

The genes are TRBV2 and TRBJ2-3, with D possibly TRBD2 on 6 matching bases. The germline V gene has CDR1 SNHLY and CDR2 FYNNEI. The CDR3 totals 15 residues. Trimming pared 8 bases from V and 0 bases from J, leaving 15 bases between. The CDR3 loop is CASLRGGVSTDTQYF. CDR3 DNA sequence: TGTGCCAGCCTCCGGGGCGGGGTGAGCACAGATACGCAGTATTTT.

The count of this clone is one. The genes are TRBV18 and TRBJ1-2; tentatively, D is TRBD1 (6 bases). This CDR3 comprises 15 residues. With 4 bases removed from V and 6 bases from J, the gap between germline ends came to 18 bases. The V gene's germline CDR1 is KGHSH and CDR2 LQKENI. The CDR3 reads CASSLNYGTPDGYTF. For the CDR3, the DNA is TGTGCCAGCTCACTTAACTACGGGACACCGGATGGCTACACCTTC.

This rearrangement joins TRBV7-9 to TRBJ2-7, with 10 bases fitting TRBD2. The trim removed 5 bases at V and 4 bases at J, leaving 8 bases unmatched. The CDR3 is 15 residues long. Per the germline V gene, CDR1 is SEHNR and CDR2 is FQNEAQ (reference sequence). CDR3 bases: TGTGCCAGCAGCATGCGGACTAGCGGATCATACGAGCAGTACTTC. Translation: CASSMRTSGSYEQYF. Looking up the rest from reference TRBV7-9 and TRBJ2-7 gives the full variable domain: DTGVSQNPRHKITKRGQNVTFRCDPISEHNRLYWYRQTLGQGPEFLTYFQNEAQLEKSRLLSDRFSAERPKGSFSTLEIQRTEQGDSAMYLCASSMRTSGSYEQYFGPGTRLTVT.

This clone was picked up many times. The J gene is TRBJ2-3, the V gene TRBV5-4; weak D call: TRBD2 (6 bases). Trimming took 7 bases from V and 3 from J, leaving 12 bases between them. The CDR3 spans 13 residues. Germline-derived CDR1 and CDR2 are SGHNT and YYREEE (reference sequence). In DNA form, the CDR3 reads TGTGCCAGCGGGCTAGCGTGGACAGATACGCAGTATTTT. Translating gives CASGLAWTDTQYF. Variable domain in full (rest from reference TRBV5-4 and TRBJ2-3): ETGVTQSPTHLIKTRGQQVTLRCSSQSGHNTVSWYQQALGQGPQFIFQYYREEENGRGNFPPRFSGLQFPNYSSELNVNALELDDSALYLCASGLAWTDTQYFGPGTRLTVL.

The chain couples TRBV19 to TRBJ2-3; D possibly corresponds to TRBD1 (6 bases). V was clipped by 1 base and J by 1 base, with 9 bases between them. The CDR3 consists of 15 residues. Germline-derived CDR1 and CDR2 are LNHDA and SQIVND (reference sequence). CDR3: CASSIARTGTDTQYF. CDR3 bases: TGTGCCAGTAGTATAGCCAGGACAGGCACAGATACGCAGTATTTT.

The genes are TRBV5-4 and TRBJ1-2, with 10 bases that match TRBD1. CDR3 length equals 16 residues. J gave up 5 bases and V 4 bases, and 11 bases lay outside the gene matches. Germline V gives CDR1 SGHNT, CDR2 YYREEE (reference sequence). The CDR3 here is CASSVPDRTGGYGYTF. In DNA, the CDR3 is TGTGCCAGCAGCGTGCCGGATAGGACAGGGGGGTATGGCTACACCTTC.

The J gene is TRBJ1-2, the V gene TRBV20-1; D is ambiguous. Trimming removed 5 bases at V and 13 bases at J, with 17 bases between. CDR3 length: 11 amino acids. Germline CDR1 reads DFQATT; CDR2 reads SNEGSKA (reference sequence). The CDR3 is CSALEGLLPTF. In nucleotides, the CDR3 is TGCAGTGCTCTCGAAGGGTTACTGCCCACCTTC.

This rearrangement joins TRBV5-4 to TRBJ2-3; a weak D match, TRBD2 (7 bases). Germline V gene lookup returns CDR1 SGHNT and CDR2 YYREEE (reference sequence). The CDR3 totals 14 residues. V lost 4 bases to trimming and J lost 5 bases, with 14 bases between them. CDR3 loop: CASSPGGRGDTQYF. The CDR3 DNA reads TGTGCCAGCAGCCCGGGGGGCCGGGGAGATACGCAGTATTTT.